This T cell receptor (beta chain) appears in the sequencing data of a study of blood T cell repertoires in COVID-19. For the study at large: Specimens from acute and convalescent COVID-19 originated in the United States, Italy and Spain. T cells, B-cell-depleted T cells, or PBMCs supplied cDNA or gDNA.

Per the authors' pipeline: Estimated nucleated cell counts came from reference gene primer amplification. Only in-frame clones appear in the TCRdb table, and some are missing; sequencing was by immunoSEQ multiplex PCR. V and J calls and clone size are as listed in that table; D and trimming were resolved from the DNA. The sample contains about 180,000 clones, around 89% of which appear only once. The sample was peripheral blood. The TCR sequence derives from a man aged 18 to 29 who had recovered from COVID-19.

CDR3 sequence reads: CASSSTILSGRAGDTQYF. CDR3 sequence (DNA): TGTGCCAGCAGTTCCACCATCCTTAGCGGGAGGGCCGGAGATACGCAGTATTTT. The chain is built from TRBV28 and TRBJ2-3, with TRBD2 identical over 11 bases. This CDR3 has 18 amino acids. CDR1 is MDHEN, CDR2 SYDVKM, per germline. J lost 5 bases, V lost 4 bases, and 14 bases had no gene match.